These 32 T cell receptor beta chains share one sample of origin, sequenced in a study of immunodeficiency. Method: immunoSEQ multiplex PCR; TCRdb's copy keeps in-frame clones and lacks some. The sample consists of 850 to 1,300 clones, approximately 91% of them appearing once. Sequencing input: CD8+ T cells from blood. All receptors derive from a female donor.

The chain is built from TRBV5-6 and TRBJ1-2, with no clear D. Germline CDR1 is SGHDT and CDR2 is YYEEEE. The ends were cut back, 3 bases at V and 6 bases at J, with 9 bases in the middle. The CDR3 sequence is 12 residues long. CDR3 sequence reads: CASSSLQNGYTF. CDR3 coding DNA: TGTGCCAGCAGCTCCCTCCAGAATGGCTACACCTTC.

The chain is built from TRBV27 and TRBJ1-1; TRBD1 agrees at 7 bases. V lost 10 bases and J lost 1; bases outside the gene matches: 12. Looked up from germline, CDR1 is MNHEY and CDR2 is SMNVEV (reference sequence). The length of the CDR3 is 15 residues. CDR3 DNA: TGTGCCACCTCGGGTTTAGGACAGGCGAACACTGAAGCTTTCTTT. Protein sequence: CATSGLGQANTEAFF.

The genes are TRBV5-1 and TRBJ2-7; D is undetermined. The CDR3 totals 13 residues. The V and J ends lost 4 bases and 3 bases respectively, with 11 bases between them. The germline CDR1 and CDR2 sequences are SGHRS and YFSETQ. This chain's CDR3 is CASSPGSYYEQYF. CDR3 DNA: TGCGCCAGCAGCCCCGGGTCTTACTACGAGCAGTACTTC.

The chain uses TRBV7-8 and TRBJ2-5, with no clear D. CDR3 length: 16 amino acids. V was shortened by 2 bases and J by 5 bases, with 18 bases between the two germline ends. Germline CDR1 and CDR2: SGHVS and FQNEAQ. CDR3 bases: TGTGCCAGCAGCTTATCCCGGACCACCCCAGCGGAGACCCAGTACTTC. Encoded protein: CASSLSRTTPAETQYF.

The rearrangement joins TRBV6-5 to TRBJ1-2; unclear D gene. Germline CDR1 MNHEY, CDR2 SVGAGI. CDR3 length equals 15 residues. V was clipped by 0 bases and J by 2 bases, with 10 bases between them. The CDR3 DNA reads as TGTGCCAGCAGTTACTCGCTCGCGGCCAACTATGGCTACACCTTC. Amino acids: CASSYSLAANYGYTF.

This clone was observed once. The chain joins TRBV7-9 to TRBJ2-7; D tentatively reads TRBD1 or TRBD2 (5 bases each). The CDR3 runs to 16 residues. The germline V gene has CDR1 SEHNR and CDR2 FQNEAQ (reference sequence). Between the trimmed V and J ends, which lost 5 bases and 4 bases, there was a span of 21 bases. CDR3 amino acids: CASSPRMGTFLYEQYF. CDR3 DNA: TGTGCCAGCAGCCCGCGGATGGGGACCTTCCTATACGAGCAGTACTTC.

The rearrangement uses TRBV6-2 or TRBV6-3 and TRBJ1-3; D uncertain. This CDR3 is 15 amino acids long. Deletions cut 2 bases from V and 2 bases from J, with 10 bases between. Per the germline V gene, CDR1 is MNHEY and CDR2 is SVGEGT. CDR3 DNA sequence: TGTGCCAGCAGTTACGTCCTCCCCCCTGGAAACACCATATATTTT. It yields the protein CASSYVLPPGNTIYF.

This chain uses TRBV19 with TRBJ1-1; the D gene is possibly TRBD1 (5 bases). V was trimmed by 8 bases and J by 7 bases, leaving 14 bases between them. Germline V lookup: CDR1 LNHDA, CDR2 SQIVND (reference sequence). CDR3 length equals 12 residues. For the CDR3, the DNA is TGTGCCAGTCGGGACCCTCGCAGTGAAGCTTTCTTT. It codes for CASRDPRSEAFF.

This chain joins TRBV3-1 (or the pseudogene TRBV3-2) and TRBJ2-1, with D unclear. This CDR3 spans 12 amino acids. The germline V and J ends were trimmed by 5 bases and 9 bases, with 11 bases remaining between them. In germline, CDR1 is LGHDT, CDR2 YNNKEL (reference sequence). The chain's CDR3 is CASSISWGEQFF. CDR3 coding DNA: TGTGCCAGCAGCATCTCTTGGGGTGAGCAGTTCTTC.

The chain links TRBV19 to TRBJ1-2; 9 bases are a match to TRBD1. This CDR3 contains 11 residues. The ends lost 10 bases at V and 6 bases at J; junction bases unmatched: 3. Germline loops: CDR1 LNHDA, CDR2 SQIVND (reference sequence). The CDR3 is CATGTGHGYTF. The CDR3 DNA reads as TGTGCCACGGGGACAGGGCATGGCTACACCTTC. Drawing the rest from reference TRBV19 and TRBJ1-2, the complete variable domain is DGGITQSPKYLFRKEGQNVTLSCEQNLNHDAMYWYRQDPGQGLRLIYYSQIVNDFQKGDIAEGYSVSREKKESFPLTVTSAQKNPTAFYLCATGTGHGYTFGSGTRLTVV.

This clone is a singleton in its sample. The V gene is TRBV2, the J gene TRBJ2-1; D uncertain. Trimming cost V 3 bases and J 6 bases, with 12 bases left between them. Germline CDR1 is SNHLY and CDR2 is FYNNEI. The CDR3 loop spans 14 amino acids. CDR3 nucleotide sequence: TGTGCCAGCAGTGAGCAAGGACCCGGCAATGAGCAGTTCTTC. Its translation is CASSEQGPGNEQFF.

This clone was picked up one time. The CDR3 region has the DNA TGTGCCAGCAGTTTAGGGACTAGCGGACAGAATGAGCAGTTCTTC. Translating gives CASSLGTSGQNEQFF. The chain is built from TRBV27 and TRBJ2-1; 11 bases are shared with TRBD2. After removal of 2 bases from V and 7 bases from J, the junction contained 4 bases not matched to a gene. The CDR3 loop spans 15 amino acids. Germline V gene data show CDR1 as MNHEY and CDR2 as SMNVEV (reference sequence).

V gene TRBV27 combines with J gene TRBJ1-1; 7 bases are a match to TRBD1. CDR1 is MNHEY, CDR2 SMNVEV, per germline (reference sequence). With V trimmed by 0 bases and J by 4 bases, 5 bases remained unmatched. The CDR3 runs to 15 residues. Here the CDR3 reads CASSLSIGGITEAFF. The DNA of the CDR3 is TGTGCCAGCAGTTTATCTATAGGGGGCATCACTGAAGCTTTCTTT.

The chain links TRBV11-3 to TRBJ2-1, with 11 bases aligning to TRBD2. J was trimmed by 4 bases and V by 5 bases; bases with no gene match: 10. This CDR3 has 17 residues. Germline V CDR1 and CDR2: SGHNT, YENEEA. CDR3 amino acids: CASSQHLAGGDYNEQFF. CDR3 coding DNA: TGTGCCAGCAGCCAGCACCTAGCGGGAGGTGATTACAATGAGCAGTTCTTC.

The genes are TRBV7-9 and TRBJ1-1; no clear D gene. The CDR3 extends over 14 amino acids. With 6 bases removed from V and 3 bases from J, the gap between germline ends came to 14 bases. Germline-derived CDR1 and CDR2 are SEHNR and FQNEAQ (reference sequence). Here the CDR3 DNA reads TGTGCCAGCAGAAGCTTCTTGCCGGACACTGAAGCTTTCTTT. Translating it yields CASRSFLPDTEAFF.

Here the CDR3 reads CASSEGAEGTEAFF. The CDR3 DNA sequence: TGTGCCAGCAGTGAGGGGGCTGAGGGGACTGAAGCTTTCTTT. This chain uses TRBV6-1 with TRBJ1-1, with D possibly TRBD1 on 6 matching bases. Trimming pared 3 bases from V and 5 bases from J, leaving 13 bases between. The CDR3 has 14 residues. CDR1 is MNHNS, CDR2 SASEGT, per germline.

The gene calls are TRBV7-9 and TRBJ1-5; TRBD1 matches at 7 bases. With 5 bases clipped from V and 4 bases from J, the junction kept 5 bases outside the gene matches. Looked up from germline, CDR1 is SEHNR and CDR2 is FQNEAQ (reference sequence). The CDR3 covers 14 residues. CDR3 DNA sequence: TGTGCCAGCAGCACCGGACAGGCTAATCAGCCCCAGCATTTT. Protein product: CASSTGQANQPQHF.

CDR3 nucleotides: TGTGCCAGTAGTATGACAGGGGTCTATGGCTACACCTTC. Protein: CASSMTGVYGYTF. The J gene is TRBJ1-2, the V gene TRBV19; 8 nucleotides match TRBD1. V shed 3 bases, J shed 4 bases, and the junction held 1 base outside the gene matches. This CDR3 contains 13 residues. Germline V gives CDR1 LNHDA, CDR2 SQIVND (reference sequence).

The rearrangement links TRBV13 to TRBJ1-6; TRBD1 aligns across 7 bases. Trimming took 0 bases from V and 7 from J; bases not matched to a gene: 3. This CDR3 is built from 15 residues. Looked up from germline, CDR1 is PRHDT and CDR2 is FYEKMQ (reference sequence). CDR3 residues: CASSLGRQGNSPLHF. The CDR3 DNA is TGTGCCAGCAGCTTAGGCCGACAGGGAAATTCACCCCTCCACTTT.

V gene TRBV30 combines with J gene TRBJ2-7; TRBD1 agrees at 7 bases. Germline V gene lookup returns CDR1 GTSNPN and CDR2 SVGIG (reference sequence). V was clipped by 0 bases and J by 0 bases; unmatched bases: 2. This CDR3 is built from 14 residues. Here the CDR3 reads CAWSVQGHSYEQYF. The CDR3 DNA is TGTGCCTGGAGTGTACAGGGGCACTCCTACGAGCAGTACTTC.

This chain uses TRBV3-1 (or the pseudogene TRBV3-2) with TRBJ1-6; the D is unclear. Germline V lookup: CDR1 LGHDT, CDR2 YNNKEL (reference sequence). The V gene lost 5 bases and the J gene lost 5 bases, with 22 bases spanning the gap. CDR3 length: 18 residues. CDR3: CASSGSVPISHHNSPLHF. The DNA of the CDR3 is TGTGCCAGCAGCGGATCCGTTCCCATTTCACATCATAATTCACCCCTCCACTTT.

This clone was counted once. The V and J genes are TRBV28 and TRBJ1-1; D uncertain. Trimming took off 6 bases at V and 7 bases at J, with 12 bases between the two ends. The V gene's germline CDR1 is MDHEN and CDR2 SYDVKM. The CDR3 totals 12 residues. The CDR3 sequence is CASSWGNLEAFF. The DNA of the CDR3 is TGTGCCAGCAGCTGGGGAAACCTTGAAGCTTTCTTT.

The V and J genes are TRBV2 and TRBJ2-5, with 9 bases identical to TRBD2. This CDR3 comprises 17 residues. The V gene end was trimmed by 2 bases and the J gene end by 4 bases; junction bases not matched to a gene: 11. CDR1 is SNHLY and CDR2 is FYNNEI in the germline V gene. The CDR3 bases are TGTGCCAGCAGTGAATGGATAGCGGGAGTATCTGCAGAGACCCAGTACTTC. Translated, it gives CASSEWIAGVSAETQYF.

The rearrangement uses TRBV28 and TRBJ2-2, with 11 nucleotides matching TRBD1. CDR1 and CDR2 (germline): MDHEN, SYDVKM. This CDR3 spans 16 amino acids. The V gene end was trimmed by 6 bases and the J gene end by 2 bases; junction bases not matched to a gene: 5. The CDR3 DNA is TGTGCCAGCAGAGTTGGGACAGGGGGAAACACCGGGGAGCTGTTTTTT. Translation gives CASRVGTGGNTGELFF.

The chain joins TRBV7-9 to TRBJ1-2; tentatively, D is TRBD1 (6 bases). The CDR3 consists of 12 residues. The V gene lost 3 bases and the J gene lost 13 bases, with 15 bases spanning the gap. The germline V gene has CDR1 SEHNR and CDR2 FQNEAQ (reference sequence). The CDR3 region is CASSFTGLWATF. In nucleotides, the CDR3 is TGTGCCAGCAGCTTCACAGGGCTCTGGGCCACCTTC.

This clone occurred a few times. This chain's CDR3 is CASKQGGTEAFF. CDR3 nucleotide sequence: TGTGCCAGCAAACAGGGTGGTACTGAAGCTTTCTTT. V usage is TRBV27 and J usage is TRBJ1-1; D possibly corresponds to TRBD1 (6 bases). This CDR3 comprises 12 residues. Germline V gene lookup returns CDR1 MNHEY and CDR2 SMNVEV (reference sequence). The ends were cut back, 7 bases at V and 5 bases at J, with 11 bases in the middle.

In nucleotides, the CDR3 is TGTGCCACCAGTGAAGGGACTAGTACAGATACGCAGTATTTT. Protein: CATSEGTSTDTQYF. V gene TRBV24-1 combines with J gene TRBJ2-3; 8 bases match TRBD2. Germline V CDR1 and CDR2: KGHDR, SFDVKD. The CDR3 covers 14 residues. V lost 4 bases, J lost 3 bases, and 2 bases stayed unmatched.

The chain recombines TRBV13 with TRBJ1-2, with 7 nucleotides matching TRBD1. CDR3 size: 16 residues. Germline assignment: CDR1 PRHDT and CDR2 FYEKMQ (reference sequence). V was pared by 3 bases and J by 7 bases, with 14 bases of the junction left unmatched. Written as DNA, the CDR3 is TGTGCCAGCAGCTTGGGCGGGGGGACAGAAAGTCTTGGCTACACCTTC. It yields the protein CASSLGGGTESLGYTF.

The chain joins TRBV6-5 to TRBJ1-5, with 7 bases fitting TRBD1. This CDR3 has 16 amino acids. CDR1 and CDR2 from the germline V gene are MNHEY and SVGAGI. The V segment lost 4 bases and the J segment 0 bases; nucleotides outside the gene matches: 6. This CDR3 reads CASSWDSDYSNQPQHF. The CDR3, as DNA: TGTGCCAGCAGTTGGGACAGCGATTATAGCAATCAGCCCCAGCATTTT.

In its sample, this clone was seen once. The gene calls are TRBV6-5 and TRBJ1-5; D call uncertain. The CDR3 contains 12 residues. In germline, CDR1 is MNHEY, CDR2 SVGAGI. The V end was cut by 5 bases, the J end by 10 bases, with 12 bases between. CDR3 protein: CASSTNPPPQHF. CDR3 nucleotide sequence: TGTGCCAGCAGTACCAACCCTCCACCCCAGCATTTT.

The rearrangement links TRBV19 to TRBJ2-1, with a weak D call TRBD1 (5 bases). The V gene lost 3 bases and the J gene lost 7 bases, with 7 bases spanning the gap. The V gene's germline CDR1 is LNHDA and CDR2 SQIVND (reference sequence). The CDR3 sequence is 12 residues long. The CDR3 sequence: CASSIPGNEQFF. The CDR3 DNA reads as TGTGCCAGTAGTATTCCAGGGAATGAGCAGTTCTTC.

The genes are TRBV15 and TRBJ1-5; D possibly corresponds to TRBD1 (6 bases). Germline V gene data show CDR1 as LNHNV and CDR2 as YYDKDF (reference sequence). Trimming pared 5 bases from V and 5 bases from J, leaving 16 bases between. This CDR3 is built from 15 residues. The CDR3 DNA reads TGTGCCACCAGCTTGACAGGTCTCCTCGATCAGCCCCAGCATTTT. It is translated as CATSLTGLLDQPQHF.